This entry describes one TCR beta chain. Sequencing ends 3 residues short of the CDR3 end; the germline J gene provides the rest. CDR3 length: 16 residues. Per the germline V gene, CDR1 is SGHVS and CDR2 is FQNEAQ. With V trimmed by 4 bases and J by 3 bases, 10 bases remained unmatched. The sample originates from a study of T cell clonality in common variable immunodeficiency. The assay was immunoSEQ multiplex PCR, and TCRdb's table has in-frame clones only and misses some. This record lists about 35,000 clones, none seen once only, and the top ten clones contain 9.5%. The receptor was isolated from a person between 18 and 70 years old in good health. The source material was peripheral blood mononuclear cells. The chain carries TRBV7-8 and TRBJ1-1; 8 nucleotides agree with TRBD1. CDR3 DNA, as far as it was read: TGTGCCAGCAGCTCCCAGGGGGCGCGTCTTGACACTGAA. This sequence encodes CASSSQGARLDTE. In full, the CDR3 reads CASSSQGARLDTEAFF.